The rows below give T cell receptor beta chains drawn from one sample of a study of Ad26.COV2.S vaccination and SARS-CoV-2 variants. Clones were read by immunoSEQ multiplex PCR, and TCRdb kept only the in-frame ones, dropping some. The sample consists of around 450,000 clones, 88% of them appearing once. Sequenced material: peripheral blood, taken in a trial of Ad26.COV2.S vaccine versus placebo. These receptors were collected from a person between 18 and 59 years old who received the Ad26.COV2.S COVID-19 vaccine or a placebo. The CDR3 runs from the conserved cysteine through the conserved F or W. A D gene is named only where the DNA matches it firmly. For some rows the clone size is stated as once, few or many, or as a class when expanded; others skip it.

j_call,v_call,clone_size,d_call,cdr3_nt,cdr3_aa
TRBJ2-3,TRBV7-6,NA,TRBD2,TGTGCCAGCAGCCCCAGACTAGCCCCTTTCACAGATACGCAGTATTTT,CASSPRLAPFTDTQYF
TRBJ2-7,TRBV3-1/TRBV3-2,NA,NA,TGTGCCAGCAGCCACTCACTTTACGAGCAGTACTTC,CASSHSLYEQYF
TRBJ2-5,TRBV20-1,NA,TRBD1,TGCAGTGCTAGTTTGACAGGGGCCAAGACCCAGTACTTC,CSASLTGAKTQYF
TRBJ2-7,TRBV6-5,few,TRBD2,TGTGCCAGCAGTTACTCCGGGGGGACTGGCTCCTACGAGCAGTACTTC,CASSYSGGTGSYEQYF
TRBJ1-1,TRBV2,NA,NA,TGTGCCAGCAGGGGCTTTCCAGCTTTCTTT,CASRGFPAFF
TRBJ1-2,TRBV5-1,once,NA,TGCGCCAGCAGCGGGTCCATTATGGGCTACACCTTC,CASSGSIMGYTF
TRBJ2-5,TRBV28,NA,NA,TGTGCCAGCAGTTTAGGGTCAGGGGAGGTTAGGTTGGAGACCCAGTACTTC,CASSLGSGEVRLETQYF
TRBJ2-7,TRBV7-2,NA,TRBD1,TGTGCCAGCAGCCCCCGACAGGGTTGGTCCTACGAGCAGTACTTC,CASSPRQGWSYEQYF
TRBJ1-2,TRBV19,NA,TRBD1,TGTGCCAGTAGTAGAGGGGACAGGGGGCGCGATGGCTACACCTTC,CASSRGDRGRDGYTF
TRBJ2-1,TRBV7-6,NA,TRBD1,TGTGCCAGCAGCCCGCGACAGGGGAGGAATGAGCAGTTCTTC,CASSPRQGRNEQFF
TRBJ2-7,TRBV3-1/TRBV3-2,NA,NA,TGTGCCAGCAGCCAAGAGGGTGGCCTAGCCCACGAGCAGTACTTC,CASSQEGGLAHEQYF
TRBJ1-1,TRBV3-1/TRBV3-2,NA,NA,TGTGCCAGCAGCCAATTGAGGTCTTCTGAAGCTTTCTTT,CASSQLRSSEAFF
TRBJ2-7,TRBV7-8,NA,NA,TGTGCCAGCAGCTTAGGTCTCCTCGCTGCCGAGCAGTACTTC,CASSLGLLAAEQYF
TRBJ2-1,TRBV6-5,NA,TRBD2,TGTGCCAGCAGGGGACTAGCGGGGGGGATGAGTGAGCAGTTCTTC,CASRGLAGGMSEQFF
TRBJ2-7,TRBV5-1,NA,NA,TGCGCCAGCAGCCCTATAACAGGGTCCTCCTACGAGCAGTACTTC,CASSPITGSSYEQYF
TRBJ2-7,TRBV5-1,few,TRBD1,TGCGCCAGCAGCAAGGGGACAGGGGGCCAATACGAGCAGTACTTC,CASSKGTGGQYEQYF
TRBJ2-3,TRBV7-2,NA,TRBD2,TGTGCCAGCAGCTCCCGTCGGGGGGGAAACACAGATACGCAGTATTTT,CASSSRRGGNTDTQYF
TRBJ2-4,TRBV27,NA,NA,TGTGCCAGCAGTTGGGGCAGGGGCCTAGCCAAAAACATTCAGTACTTC,CASSWGRGLAKNIQYF
TRBJ1-6,TRBV7-2,once,TRBD1,TGTGCCAGCAGCGCGTCAGGGGGCCATTTACCCCTACCCCTCCACTTT,CASSASGGHLPLPLHF